These T cell receptor beta chains were read from a single sample in a study of shared clonotypes between healthy human individuals. This table comes from immunoSEQ multiplex PCR, and its TCRdb copy is limited to in-frame clones, with some not included. The sample contains some 2,500,000 clones, 93% of which appear only once. Input material: naive CD4+ T cells from PBMCs. The receptors were sampled from a man younger than 35 in good health. Some clones in this sample may be carry-over from other donors' samples. Each CDR3 is given with its conserved first and last residue. The D gene is left open where the match is weak. A row's size may be missing; if present it is once, few, many or a size class.

d_gene	v_gene	abundance	j_gene	CDR3aa	CDR3nt
-	TRBV5-1	once	TRBJ2-2	CASSLVGTYTGELFF	TGCGCCAGCAGCTTGGTGGGTACCTACACCGGGGAGCTGTTTTTT
-	TRBV18	-	TRBJ2-1	CASSPPANEQFF	TGTGCCAGCTCCCCACCGGCCAATGAGCAGTTCTTC
TRBD2	TRBV10-3	-	TRBJ2-7	CAIKEREAREQYF	TGTGCCATCAAAGAGCGGGAGGCGAGGGAGCAGTACTTC
-	TRBV4-3	-	TRBJ2-5	CASSHRGQETQYF	TGCGCCAGCAGCCATCGGGGGCAAGAGACCCAGTACTTC
TRBD1	TRBV7-3	few	TRBJ1-1	CASSLTTGDTEAFF	TGTGCCAGCAGCTTAACAACAGGGGACACTGAAGCTTTCTTT
-	TRBV6-4	-	TRBJ1-4	CASSDSGANEKLFF	TGTGCCAGCAGTGACTCGGGGGCTAATGAAAAACTGTTTTTT
-	TRBV5-1	-	TRBJ2-6	CASSPSPLSGANVLTF	TGCGCCAGCAGCCCGTCCCCACTCTCTGGGGCCAACGTCCTGACTTTC
-	TRBV19	once	TRBJ2-1	CASSLTRAAVQFF	TGTGCCAGTAGTCTAACGAGGGCGGCAGTTCAGTTCTTC
-	TRBV4-3	-	TRBJ2-1	CASSQDLRQGGDEQFF	TGCGCCAGCAGCCAAGATCTACGCCAGGGTGGAGACGAGCAGTTCTTC
-	TRBV4-2	once	TRBJ2-6	CASSHLGAAGANVLTF	TGTGCCAGCAGCCACCTAGGGGCGGCTGGGGCCAACGTCCTGACTTTC